The 26 T cell receptor beta chains reported below all come from one sample, sequenced in a study of CD8 T cells in ankylosing spondylitis. TCRdb recomputed calls from the 5' RACE reads with MiXCR, one row per CDR3 protein. Of under 130,000 distinct CDR3 sequences listed, under 30% were seen once; the top ten hold roughly an eighth. Input material: synovial fluid, either unsorted or a sorted T cell fraction (not recorded which). The receptors derive from a male donor with ankylosing spondylitis.

The gene calls are TRBV12-3 or TRBV12-4 and TRBJ1-1, with 8 bases identical to TRBD1. The CDR3 has 13 amino acids. The junction had 2 bases not matched to a gene; V was cut back by 3 bases and J by 5 bases. As DNA, the CDR3 is TGTGCCAGCAGTTTGACAGGGGAGACTGAAGCTTTCTTT. Translating gives CASSLTGETEAFF.

Many counts were recorded for this clonotype. Here the CDR3 reads CASNSFQGASSYNEQFF. As DNA, the CDR3 is TGTGCCAGCAACTCCTTTCAGGGGGCGAGCTCCTACAATGAGCAGTTCTTC. The rearrangement links TRBV12-3 or TRBV12-4 to TRBJ2-1; 8 bases align to TRBD1. Losses at the gene ends were 7 bases for V and 0 bases for J; bases not matched to a gene: 11. The CDR3 is 17 amino acids.

V and J are TRBV11-2 and TRBJ1-5; 7 bases map to TRBD1. In germline, CDR1 is SGHAT, CDR2 FQNNGV. V dropped 5 bases and J dropped 4; count of bases not matched to a gene: 8. The CDR3 covers 15 residues. The CDR3 DNA sequence: TGTGCCAGCAGCCGGGGGGGACAGTATAATCAGCCCCAGCATTTT. Translating gives CASSRGGQYNQPQHF.

V gene TRBV7-8 combines with J gene TRBJ1-1; tentative D call: TRBD1 (6 bases). V gave up 3 bases and J gave up 0 bases, with 11 bases separating them. Germline-derived CDR1 and CDR2 are SGHVS and FQNEAQ. The CDR3 totals 15 residues. The CDR3 spells CASSFGQTMNTEAFF. The DNA of the CDR3 is TGTGCCAGCAGCTTTGGACAGACAATGAACACTGAAGCTTTCTTT.

The CDR3 DNA is TGTGCCAGCAGTTTGGTTCTAGCGGGAGGCCCAGATACGCAGTATTTT. This translates into CASSLVLAGGPDTQYF. The chain uses TRBV27 and TRBJ2-3; 11 bases agree with TRBD2. V was clipped by 3 bases and J by 4 bases; unmatched bases: 6. The length of the CDR3 is 16 residues. Germline values: CDR1 MNHEY, CDR2 SMNVEV (reference sequence).

The rearrangement joins TRBV7-9 to TRBJ2-2, with D perhaps matching TRBD2 (5 bases). Germline V gives CDR1 SEHNR, CDR2 FQNEAQ (reference sequence). The CDR3 has 15 amino acids. Deletions cut 5 bases from V and 3 bases from J, with 13 bases between. CDR3 loop: CASSERVGDTGELFF. The CDR3 region has the DNA TGTGCCAGCAGCGAGAGGGTCGGGGACACCGGGGAGCTGTTTTTT.

J is TRBJ1-3 and V is TRBV20-1, with D maybe TRBD1 (6 bases). The germline V gene has CDR1 DFQATT and CDR2 SNEGSKA (reference sequence). The CDR3 is made up of 14 amino acids. Trimming took 6 bases from V and 2 from J, leaving 14 bases between them. CDR3 residues: CSAIGRGPGNTIYF. CDR3 coding DNA: TGCAGTGCCATCGGCAGGGGTCCTGGAAACACCATATATTTT.

This sequence joins TRBV3-1 and TRBJ2-7; D is possibly TRBD2 (5 bases). V lost 0 bases and J lost 3, with 12 bases in between. The CDR3 covers 15 residues. Germline V gene sequence: CDR1 LGHDT, CDR2 YNNKEL (reference sequence). The CDR3 DNA reads as TGTGCCAGCAGCCAAGAGATCCTAGCTGTCTACGAGCAGTACTTC. Translating gives CASSQEILAVYEQYF.

The chain employs TRBV7-7 and TRBJ2-6, with D hard to call. CDR3 length: 14 amino acids. In germline, CDR1 is SSHAT, CDR2 FNYEAQ (reference sequence). Deletions cut 2 bases from V and 4 bases from J, with 6 bases between. CDR3 bases: TGTGCCAGCAGCTTAACGACCGGGGCCAACGTCCTGACTTTC. Translating gives CASSLTTGANVLTF.

The V gene is TRBV7-8, the J gene TRBJ2-7; 9 bases are a match to TRBD2. Germline CDR1 and CDR2: SGHVS and FQNEAQ. There are 15 residues in the CDR3. The V segment lost 5 bases and the J segment 1 base; nucleotides outside the gene matches: 6. The CDR3 bases are TGTGCCAGCAGCCTTAGCGGGAGTATTTCCTACGAGCAGTACTTC. Protein product: CASSLSGSISYEQYF.

The chain couples TRBV7-6 to TRBJ2-1, with D uncertain. The CDR3 extends over 13 amino acids. CDR1 and CDR2 (germline): SGHVS, FNYEAQ. V dropped 7 bases and J dropped 6 bases, with 13 bases sitting between them. The CDR3 bases are TGTGCCAGCACCGGAAGTACTGCCAATGAGCAGTTCTTC. This encodes CASTGSTANEQFF. The full variable domain, with the rest looked up from reference TRBV7-6 and TRBJ2-1, is GAGVSQSPRYKVTKRGQDVALRCDPISGHVSLYWYRQALGQGPEFLTYFNYEAQQDKSGLPNDRFSAERPEGSISTLTIQRTEQRDSAMYRCASTGSTANEQFFGPGTRLTVL.

V and J are TRBV4-2 and TRBJ2-3, with a possible D match to TRBD2 (6 bases). The germline V and J ends were trimmed by 1 base and 0 bases, with 14 bases remaining between them. The CDR3 runs to 17 residues. CDR1 and CDR2 from the germline V gene are LGHNA and YNFKEQ. The DNA of the CDR3 is TGTGCCAGCAGCCAAGTTCGAACGGGAGAGAGCACAGATACGCAGTATTTT. It codes for CASSQVRTGESTDTQYF.

The sample holds many counts of this clonotype. The V and J genes are TRBV5-1 and TRBJ2-5; D gene unclear. Per germline, CDR1 SGHRS and CDR2 YFSETQ. V gave up 0 bases and J gave up 0 bases, with 9 bases separating them. The CDR3 contains 15 residues. The CDR3 region is CASSLDLGYQETQYF. CDR3 DNA sequence: TGCGCCAGCAGCTTGGATCTCGGGTACCAAGAGACCCAGTACTTC.

This clonotype was counted a few times. J is TRBJ1-6 and V is TRBV6-1; D is ambiguous. Germline assignment: CDR1 MNHNS and CDR2 SASEGT. Trimming stripped 5 bases from V and 7 bases from J, with 15 bases between. The CDR3 consists of 15 residues. For the CDR3, the DNA is TGTGCCAGCAGTCCAGCGTACAAAACCAATTCACCCCTCCACTTT. Translating it yields CASSPAYKTNSPLHF.

V is TRBV11-1 and J is TRBJ1-1, with D possibly TRBD1 on 6 matching bases. Trimming took 6 bases from V and 5 from J, leaving 28 bases between them. The CDR3 runs to 18 residues. Germline loops: CDR1 SGHAT, CDR2 FQDESV (reference sequence). The CDR3 protein is CASRPPSTGGVGSTEAFF. CDR3 DNA sequence: TGTGCCAGCAGACCTCCTTCAACGGGGGGCGTCGGATCTACTGAAGCTTTCTTT.

This clonotype has only a few counts. The chain couples TRBV6-5 to TRBJ2-5; a weak D match, TRBD1 (6 bases). The CDR3 runs 12 residues. Per the germline V gene, CDR1 is MNHEY and CDR2 is SVGAGI. V lost 10 bases and J lost 7, with 16 bases in between. The CDR3: CANYRAIGTQYF. The CDR3 DNA follows: TGTGCCAACTACAGGGCAATTGGGACCCAGTACTTC.

In its sample, this clonotype was seen many times. The CDR3 region is CASSRWGGNTGELFF. The CDR3 DNA reads as TGTGCCAGCAGCAGATGGGGGGGCAACACCGGGGAGCTGTTTTTT. The chain joins TRBV11-3 to TRBJ2-2, with D possibly being TRBD2 (7 bases). The V gene's germline CDR1 is SGHNT and CDR2 YENEEA. The CDR3 covers 15 residues. Trimming took 5 bases from V and 2 from J, leaving 12 bases between them.

CDR3 in amino acids: CASSQQGISTDTQYF. The CDR3 coding sequence is TGTGCCAGCTCGCAGCAGGGGATAAGCACAGATACGCAGTATTTT. J is TRBJ2-3 and V is TRBV18; D possibly corresponds to TRBD1 (6 bases). The germline gives CDR1 KGHSH, CDR2 LQKENI. V lost 6 bases and J lost 0, with 13 bases in between. This CDR3 has 15 amino acids.

The table lists this clonotype with a few counts. This rearrangement joins TRBV20-1 to TRBJ1-2; D possibly corresponds to TRBD1 (6 bases). Germline CDR1 DFQATT, CDR2 SNEGSKA (reference sequence). V was clipped by 6 bases and J by 2 bases, with 13 bases between them. This CDR3 spans 13 amino acids. The CDR3 DNA sequence: TGCAGTGCCGATCCGGGGGCGAACTATGGCTACACCTTC. Translation gives CSADPGANYGYTF.

The V and J genes are TRBV6-1 and TRBJ2-2, with D perhaps matching TRBD1 or TRBD2 (7 bases each). Germline V gene data show CDR1 as MNHNS and CDR2 as SASEGT. V was shortened by 6 bases and J by 7 bases, with 12 bases between the two germline ends. The CDR3 runs 13 residues. The CDR3 bases are TGTGCCAGCAGAGGGGGCGGGGGCGGGGAGCTGTTTTTT. It specifies CASRGGGGGELFF.

This clonotype showed up just a few times. The rearrangement links TRBV27 to TRBJ2-2, with 10 bases that match TRBD2. This CDR3 has 17 residues. The germline V gene has CDR1 MNHEY and CDR2 SMNVEV (reference sequence). The V and J ends lost 6 bases and 5 bases, in that order; junction bases with no gene match: 12. CDR3 in amino acids: CASSPGLAFRVTGELFF. The CDR3 DNA is TGTGCCAGCAGCCCGGGACTAGCGTTCCGAGTGACCGGGGAGCTGTTTTTT.

This clonotype was detected many times. The genes are TRBV11-2 and TRBJ2-3; maybe TRBD2 (5 bases). This CDR3 spans 15 amino acids. V was cut by 4 bases and J by 2 bases, with 13 bases left in between. Germline CDR1 and CDR2: SGHAT and FQNNGV. This CDR3 is CASSSKGVTTDTQYF. The CDR3 region has the DNA TGTGCCAGCAGCTCGAAGGGAGTTACCACAGATACGCAGTATTTT. Full variable domain (remainder filled in from reference TRBV11-2 and TRBJ2-3): EAGVAQSPRYKIIEKRQSVAFWCNPISGHATLYWYQQILGQGPKLLIQFQNNGVVDDSQLPKDRFSAERLKGVDSTLKIQPAKLEDSAVYLCASSSKGVTTDTQYFGPGTRLTVL.

The chain carries TRBV12-3 or TRBV12-4 and TRBJ2-2; 7 positions agree with TRBD1. The CDR3 is made up of 14 amino acids. The CDR3 loop is CASEETGPAGELFF. CDR3 bases: TGTGCTTCAGAGGAGACAGGGCCGGCCGGGGAGCTGTTTTTT.

The V gene is TRBV29-1, the J gene TRBJ2-2, with 7 bases matching TRBD2. Looked up from germline, CDR1 is SQVTM and CDR2 is ANQGSEA. Unmatched junction bases numbered 8, after V lost 4 bases and J lost 0 bases. There are 16 residues in the CDR3. The CDR3 DNA is TGCAGCGTTGTCGTCGGGAGGACCTCGAACACCGGGGAGCTGTTTTTT. It specifies CSVVVGRTSNTGELFF.

The chain carries TRBV12-3 or TRBV12-4 and TRBJ2-7; 13 bases fit TRBD2. The CDR3 is 16 amino acids. V trimming: 6 bases; J trimming: 4 bases; junction bases outside the gene matches: 9. In nucleotides, the CDR3 is TGTGCCAGCAGGTGGACTAGCGGGAGAAGTATTTACGAGCAGTACGTC. Amino acids: CASRWTSGRSIYEQYV.

Ten or more counts support this clonotype. The V call is TRBV29-1, the J call TRBJ2-1; D is uncertain. Trimming took 4 bases from V and 6 from J, leaving 16 bases between them. CDR3 length equals 14 residues. Germline V gene data show CDR1 as SQVTM and CDR2 as ANQGSEA. In DNA, the CDR3 is TGCAGCGTTGCGATTAGCTATGGGCCCAATGAGCAGTTCTTC. Protein: CSVAISYGPNEQFF.